These T cell receptor beta chains were read from a single sample in a study of cytomegalovirus exposure and HLA in healthy donors. Profiled with immunoSEQ multiplex PCR; TCRdb holds only in-frame clones, not every one. The sample consists of 150,000 to 250,000 clones, about 81% of them appearing once. Sequencing used PBMCs. The receptors here all came from a woman aged 30 to 39 in good health and CMV-seronegative. CDR3s include the opening cysteine and the closing phenylalanine or tryptophan. A D gene is named only where the DNA matches it firmly. Clone size is not always given. Where it is, it says once, few, many or a class for expanded clones.

>TRBD2|TRBJ2-7|TRBV5-1|NA
TGCGCCAGCAGCCCAATTTTAGCCGGACTAGACTTCCACGAGCAGTACTTC
CASSPILAGLDFHEQYF
>NA|TRBJ2-7|TRBV7-7|few
TGTGCCAGCAGCCTATCCTGGGGCGGAATAGACGAGCAGTACTTC
CASSLSWGGIDEQYF
>TRBD1|TRBJ2-1|TRBV5-1|NA
TGCGCCAGCAGCTTGGACCGGGACAGGGCTAACAATGAGCAGTTCTTC
CASSLDRDRANNEQFF
>NA|TRBJ2-5|TRBV28|NA
TGTGCCAGCAGTTTCCAGGGTGCAGAGACCCAGTACTTC
CASSFQGAETQYF
>TRBD1|TRBJ1-5|TRBV5-1|NA
TGCGCCAGCAGCTTGGGGACAGGGGTCCAGCCCCAGCATTTT
CASSLGTGVQPQHF
>TRBD1|TRBJ2-5|TRBV7-2|NA
TGTGCCAGCAGTAGACAGGGGGCGGGGGAGACCCAGTACTTC
CASSRQGAGETQYF
>TRBD2|TRBJ2-3|TRBV4-1|NA
TGCGCCAGCAGCCAAGATGTTCGGCAATTCCTAGCGGGAAACCCAGATACGCAGTATTTT
CASSQDVRQFLAGNPDTQYF
>TRBD1|TRBJ2-5|TRBV9|NA
TGTGCCAGCAGCGGAGGCGGGACAGGGGGCAAAGAGACCCAGTACTTC
CASSGGGTGGKETQYF
>NA|TRBJ1-5|TRBV5-6|NA
TGTGCCAGCAGCTTGGGTTCAGGGGCTCAGGAGCCCCAGCATTTT
CASSLGSGAQEPQHF
>TRBD1|TRBJ2-3|TRBV29-1|NA
TGCAGCGTTGAAGGGGGGGGGACAGGGTCAAGTACTCGCCTGGATACGCAGTATTTT
CSVEGGGTGSSTRLDTQYF
>TRBD1|TRBJ1-2|TRBV5-1|NA
TGCGCCAGCCGACGGAGGACAGGGGGCGCGGAGGGCTACACCTTC
CASRRRTGGAEGYTF
>NA|TRBJ2-7|TRBV5-1|NA
TGCGCCAGCAGCGGGGACTCGGGAGAGCAGTACTTC
CASSGDSGEQYF
>TRBD1|TRBJ2-5|TRBV18|NA
TGTGCCAGCACTACCGGACAGGGAGCGACGGAGACCCAGTACTTC
CASTTGQGATETQYF
>NA|TRBJ2-5|TRBV5-1|few
TGCGCCAGCAGCCTGCGGGGCGTGGGTCGGGAGACCCAGTACTTC
CASSLRGVGRETQYF
>TRBD1|TRBJ2-5|TRBV5-4|few
TGTGCCAGCAGCTCGAGACAGGGGGAAGAGACCCAGTACTTC
CASSSRQGEETQYF
>TRBD1|TRBJ1-3|TRBV19|NA
TGTGCCAGTACTAAGCCCCGGACAGGGGGAACTGGAAACACCATATATTTT
CASTKPRTGGTGNTIYF
>NA|TRBJ2-7|TRBV19|many
TGTGCCAGTAGTATTCTACAGGGACCCCACGAGCAGTACTTC
CASSILQGPHEQYF
>NA|TRBJ2-2|TRBV10-3|once
TGTGCCATCAGTGAGCTTAGCCCGAACACCGGGGAGCTGTTTTTT
CAISELSPNTGELFF
>TRBD1|TRBJ1-2|TRBV27|NA
TGTGCCAGCAGTTTAAAAGCACAGGGGTATGGCTACACCTTC
CASSLKAQGYGYTF
>TRBD2|TRBJ2-3|TRBV6-1|NA
TGTGCCAGCAGTGAGACCCTAGCGGGGGGCCCCACAGATACGCAGTATTTT
CASSETLAGGPTDTQYF
>TRBD2|TRBJ2-7|TRBV4-1|NA
TGCGCCAGCAGCCAAGATTGGGGGGGCGAGCAGTACTTC
CASSQDWGGEQYF
>TRBD1|TRBJ2-3|TRBV29-1|NA
TGCAGCGCTTCGGGACAGGGCACAGATACGCAGTATTTT
CSASGQGTDTQYF
>NA|TRBJ1-1|TRBV6-1|NA
TGTGCCAGCAGTCCCCGCGGAGCGGGCACTGAAGCTTTCTTT
CASSPRGAGTEAFF
>NA|TRBJ1-6|TRBV6-6|NA
TGTGCCAGCAGGGGAGGGGCAATTTCACCCCTCCACTTT
CASRGGAISPLHF
>NA|TRBJ1-2|TRBV11-2|NA
TGTGCCAGCAGCCAAGTAGAATATGGCTACACCTTC
CASSQVEYGYTF
>TRBD1|TRBJ2-7|TRBV7-2|NA
TGTGCCAGCAGCTCGGACAGGGGCCGGCGGGAGCAGTACTTC
CASSSDRGRREQYF
>NA|TRBJ1-2|TRBV6-5|NA
TGTGCCAGCAGTTACTCTTGGCTGAACTATGGCTACACCTTC
CASSYSWLNYGYTF
>NA|TRBJ2-5|TRBV30|NA
TGTGCCTGGGGACCGGGACAAGTCAAAGAGACCCAGTACTTC
CAWGPGQVKETQYF
>TRBD1|TRBJ1-6|TRBV18|few
TGTGCCAGCTCACCAGCGGGACAGAATTCACCCCTCCACTTT
CASSPAGQNSPLHF
>NA|TRBJ1-2|TRBV6-5|once
TGTGCCAGCAGTTATCCGGGTAGCTATGGCTACACCTTC
CASSYPGSYGYTF
>TRBD1|TRBJ1-5|TRBV27|NA
TGTGCCAGCAGTTTATCCAGGGGGAGTCAGCCCCAGCATTTT
CASSLSRGSQPQHF
>NA|TRBJ2-3|TRBV6-5|NA
TGTGCCAGCAGGCCACAGGGCCTTCTCGCAGATACGCAGTATTTT
CASRPQGLLADTQYF
>TRBD2|TRBJ2-1|TRBV5-1|NA
TGCGCCAGCAAAACTAGCGGGGGGATAAGCTCCTACAATGAGCAGTTCTTC
CASKTSGGISSYNEQFF
>TRBD1|TRBJ2-1|TRBV5-1|NA
TGCGCCAGCAGCTCCGGGACAGGGGGCTTCAATGAGCAGTTCTTC
CASSSGTGGFNEQFF
>NA|TRBJ2-3|TRBV10-3|NA
TGTGCCATCAGTGTCAGTCCCAAAGATACGCAGTATTTT
CAISVSPKDTQYF
>TRBD2|TRBJ2-3|TRBV7-9|NA
TGTGCCAGCAGCCCCCGGGTCGGGGGGGGGAGCACAGATACGCAGTATTTT
CASSPRVGGGSTDTQYF
>NA|TRBJ1-4|TRBV28|NA
TGTGCCAGCACCACGCCCGACGGGACAACTAATGAAAAACTGTTTTTT
CASTTPDGTTNEKLFF
>NA|TRBJ1-2|TRBV19|NA
TGTGCCAGTAGCCCCGTACGGAGCTATGGCTACACCTTC
CASSPVRSYGYTF
>NA|TRBJ2-7|TRBV15|NA
TGTGCCACCAGCAGAGGTGCGTGGTCCTACGAGCAGTACTTC
CATSRGAWSYEQYF
>NA|TRBJ1-2|TRBV5-1|NA
TGCGCCAGCAGCTTCGAGACACGGACTATCTATGGCTACACCTTC
CASSFETRTIYGYTF
>NA|TRBJ2-7|TRBV2|few
TGTGCCAGCAGTGAACCATTCCGGACAGAGCAGTACTTC
CASSEPFRTEQYF
>NA|TRBJ2-7|TRBV2|NA
TGTGCCAGCAGTCAGGGGCCCTACGAGCAGTACTTC
CASSQGPYEQYF
>NA|TRBJ2-2|TRBV27|NA
TGTGCCAGCAGTTTATCGACAGGTTACACCGGGGAGCTGTTTTTT
CASSLSTGYTGELFF
>NA|TRBJ1-5|TRBV4-1|NA
TGCGCCAGCAGCCAAGATGTGGACAGAGGTAATCAGCCCCAGCATTTT
CASSQDVDRGNQPQHF
>TRBD1|TRBJ1-4|TRBV5-6|NA
TGTGCCAGCAGCTTGGGTTTCTCACAGGGGGATGAAAAACTGTTTTTT
CASSLGFSQGDEKLFF
>NA|TRBJ2-2|TRBV11-2|NA
TGTGCCAGCAGCTTAGGGCTCCCGGGGGGGGAGCTGTTTTTT
CASSLGLPGGELFF
>NA|TRBJ2-2|TRBV19|NA
TGTGCCAGTACCTTACAGGGAACCGGCGTAAACGCGAACACCGGGGAGCTGTTTTTT
CASTLQGTGVNANTGELFF
>NA|TRBJ2-7|TRBV10-3|NA
TGTGCCATCAGCAAAGGAAGGGACAACTCCTACGAGCAGTACTTC
CAISKGRDNSYEQYF
>NA|TRBJ1-1|TRBV7-3|NA
TGTGCCAGCAGCCCTGGACAGAACACTGAAGCTTTCTTT
CASSPGQNTEAFF